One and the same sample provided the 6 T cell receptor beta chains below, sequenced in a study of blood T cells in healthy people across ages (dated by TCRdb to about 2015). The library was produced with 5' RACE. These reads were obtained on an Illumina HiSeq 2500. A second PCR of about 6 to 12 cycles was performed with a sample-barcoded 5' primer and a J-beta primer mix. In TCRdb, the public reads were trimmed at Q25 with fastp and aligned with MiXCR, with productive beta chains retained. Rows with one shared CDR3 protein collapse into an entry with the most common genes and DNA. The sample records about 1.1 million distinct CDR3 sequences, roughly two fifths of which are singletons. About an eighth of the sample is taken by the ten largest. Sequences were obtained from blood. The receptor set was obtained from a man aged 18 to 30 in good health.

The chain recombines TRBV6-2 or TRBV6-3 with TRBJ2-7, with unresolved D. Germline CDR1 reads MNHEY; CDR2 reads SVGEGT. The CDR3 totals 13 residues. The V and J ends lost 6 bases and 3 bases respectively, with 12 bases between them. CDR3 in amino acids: CASRETYYYEQYF. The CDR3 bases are TGTGCCAGCAGGGAAACGTACTACTACGAGCAGTACTTC.

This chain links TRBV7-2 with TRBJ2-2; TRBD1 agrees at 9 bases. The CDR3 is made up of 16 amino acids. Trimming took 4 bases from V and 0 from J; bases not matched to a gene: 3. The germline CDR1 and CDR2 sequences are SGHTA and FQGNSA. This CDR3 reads CASSSGQGTNTGELFF. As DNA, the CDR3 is TGTGCCAGCAGCTCCGGACAGGGGACGAACACCGGGGAGCTGTTTTTT.

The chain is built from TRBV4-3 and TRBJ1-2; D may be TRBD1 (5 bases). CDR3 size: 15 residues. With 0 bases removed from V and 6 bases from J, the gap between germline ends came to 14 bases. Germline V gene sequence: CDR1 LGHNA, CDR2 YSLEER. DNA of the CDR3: TGCGCCAGCAGCCAAGATATTGAACAGGCGGATGGCTACACCTTC. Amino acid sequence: CASSQDIEQADGYTF.

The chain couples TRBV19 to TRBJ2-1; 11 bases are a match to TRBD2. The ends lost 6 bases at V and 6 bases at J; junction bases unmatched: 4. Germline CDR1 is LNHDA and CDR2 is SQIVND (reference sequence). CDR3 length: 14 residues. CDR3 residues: CASRLAGATNEQFF. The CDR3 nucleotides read TGTGCCAGTAGACTAGCGGGGGCCACCAATGAGCAGTTCTTC.

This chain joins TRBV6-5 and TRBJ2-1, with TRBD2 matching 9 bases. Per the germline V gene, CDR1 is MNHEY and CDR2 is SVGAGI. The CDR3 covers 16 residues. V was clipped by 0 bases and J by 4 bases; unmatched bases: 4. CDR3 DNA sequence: TGTGCCAGCAGTTACTCGTTGCGGGGGGGATACAATGAGCAGTTCTTC. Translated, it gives CASSYSLRGGYNEQFF.

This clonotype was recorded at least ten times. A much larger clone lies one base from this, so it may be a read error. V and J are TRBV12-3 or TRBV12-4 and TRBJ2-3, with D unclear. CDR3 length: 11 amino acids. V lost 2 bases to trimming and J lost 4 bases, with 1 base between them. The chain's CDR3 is CASSLPDTQYF. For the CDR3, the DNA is TGTGCCAGCAGTTTACCAGATACGCAGTATTTT.